The clone carrying this TCR beta chain was seen a handful of times. Using immunoSEQ multiplex PCR, the repertoire was profiled, and TCRdb retains in-frame clones only, with some absent. The data contain approximately 100,000 clones, about four fifths of them seen just once; the ten biggest clones take up roughly a sixth. Germline V gene data show CDR1 as SNHLY and CDR2 as FYNNEI. The CDR3 runs to 14 residues. Germline trimming cut 7 bases from V and 2 bases from J; bases unmatched to any gene: 7. The data belong to a study of blood T cell repertoires in COVID-19. The chain recombines TRBV2 with TRBJ1-2; 7 bases line up with TRBD1. This clonotype was obtained from a woman in her sixties or seventies with acute or convalescent COVID-19. Material: peripheral blood. The CDR3 reads CASTWGQPNYGYTF. CDR3 DNA sequence: TGTGCCAGCACCTGGGGACAGCCCAACTATGGCTACACCTTC.